The 13 T cell receptor beta chains listed next were all sequenced from one sample in a study of low-dose radiotherapy and immunotherapy resistance in tumors. As to time point: before trial treatment. Amplification, which lasted roughly 22 PCR cycles, used a constant-region primer and V-primer adapter to amplify TCRs. Via MiXCR, TCRdb re-called the reads, giving one row per CDR3 protein. The sample lists approximately 47,000 distinct CDR3 sequences, roughly 12% occurring once. The source was PBMCs, collected before treatment. These receptors all come from a female donor with ovarian cancer.

This clonotype was detected many times. This chain joins TRBV3-1 and TRBJ1-1; 7 positions agree with TRBD1. CDR3 length equals 14 residues. Looked up from germline, CDR1 is LGHDT and CDR2 is YNNKEL (reference sequence). With 3 bases clipped from V and 11 bases from J, the junction kept 12 bases outside the gene matches. The CDR3 nucleotides are TGTGCCAGCAGCCAGGATTCCCAACAGGGGAAGGCTTTCTTT. It specifies CASSQDSQQGKAFF.

This clonotype was picked up many times. The rearrangement uses TRBV27 and TRBJ2-7; TRBD1 matches 8 bases. The J segment lost 2 bases and the V segment lost 5 bases, leaving 5 bases of the junction unmatched. Germline V gene data show CDR1 as MNHEY and CDR2 as SMNVEV (reference sequence). The CDR3 has 14 residues. CDR3 protein: CASSPGTGPYEQYF. CDR3 coding DNA: TGTGCCAGCAGTCCCGGGACAGGCCCCTACGAGCAGTACTTC.

The rearrangement uses TRBV5-1 and TRBJ2-1; D remains ambiguous. The CDR3 covers 15 residues. Germline V gives CDR1 SGHRS, CDR2 YFSETQ. V was trimmed by 4 bases and J by 4 bases, leaving 15 bases between them. As DNA, the CDR3 is TGCGCCAGCAGCCCCGTTCCCGGATGGTACAATGAGCAGTTCTTC. Its translation is CASSPVPGWYNEQFF. The variable domain in full, completed from reference TRBV5-1 and TRBJ2-1, reads KAGVTQTPRYLIKTRGQQVTLSCSPISGHRSVSWYQQTPGQGLQFLFEYFSETQRNKGNFPGRFSGRQFSNSRSEMNVSTLELGDSALYLCASSPVPGWYNEQFFGPGTRLTVL.

This clonotype was detected many times. The chain couples TRBV18 to TRBJ1-5; no firm D call. The germline CDR1 and CDR2 sequences are KGHSH and LQKENI. Trimming cost V 4 bases and J 0 bases, with 7 bases left between them. CDR3 size: 14 residues. CDR3 loop: CASSRGRSNQPQHF. The CDR3 bases are TGTGCCAGCTCACGGGGTCGTAGCAATCAGCCCCAGCATTTT.

This clonotype was recorded many times. CDR3 amino acids: CASSGGVNTEAFF. Here the CDR3 DNA reads TGTGCCAGCAGTGGAGGGGTGAACACTGAAGCTTTCTTT. This chain joins TRBV11-2 and TRBJ1-1, with D possibly being TRBD1 (5 bases). The CDR3 loop spans 13 amino acids. The V gene's germline CDR1 is SGHAT and CDR2 FQNNGV. Between the trimmed V and J ends, which lost 6 bases and 0 bases, there was a span of 8 bases.

This clonotype was observed at least ten times. The V gene is TRBV7-9, the J gene TRBJ2-7; no firm D call. Per germline, CDR1 SEHNR and CDR2 FQNEAQ (reference sequence). V lost 0 bases to trimming and J lost 3 bases, with 3 bases between them. The CDR3 covers 12 residues. CDR3 in DNA: TGTGCCAGCAGCTTAGCAGACTACGAGCAGTACTTC. Its translation: CASSLADYEQYF. Full variable domain (rest looked up from reference TRBV7-9 and TRBJ2-7): DTGVSQNPRHKITKRGQNVTFRCDPISEHNRLYWYRQTLGQGPEFLTYFQNEAQLEKSRLLSDRFSAERPKGSFSTLEIQRTEQGDSAMYLCASSLADYEQYFGPGTRLTVT.

This clonotype came up many times. This rearrangement joins TRBV25-1 to TRBJ2-7; D gene unclear. Trimming took off 2 bases at V and 4 bases at J, with 3 bases between the two ends. The CDR3 contains 11 residues. Germline CDR1 reads MGHDK; CDR2 reads SYGVNS. CDR3 DNA: TGTGCCAGCAGTGAAGGTTACGAGCAGTACTTC. Translated: CASSEGYEQYF.

This clonotype turned up a few times. The chain employs TRBV12-3 or TRBV12-4 and TRBJ2-4; 8 bases agree with TRBD1. This CDR3 spans 14 amino acids. V lost 6 bases to trimming and J lost 8 bases; unmatched junction nucleotides: 9. The chain's CDR3 is CASRLGQGRDIQYF. The CDR3 DNA sequence: TGTGCCAGCAGGCTAGGACAGGGAAGGGACATTCAGTACTTC.

This clonotype was seen only a few times. This chain joins TRBV7-8 and TRBJ1-1; no firm D call. Germline-derived CDR1 and CDR2 are SGHVS and FQNEAQ. This CDR3 comprises 12 residues. Between the trimmed V and J ends, which lost 4 bases and 11 bases, there was a span of 14 bases. This chain's CDR3 is CASSSTDGRAFF. Here the CDR3 DNA reads TGTGCCAGCAGCTCGACGGACGGCAGGGCTTTCTTT. The full variable domain, its missing parts supplied by reference TRBV7-8 and TRBJ1-1, is GAGVSQSPRYKVAKRGQDVALRCDPISGHVSLFWYQQALGQGPEFLTYFQNEAQLDKSGLPSDRFFAERPEGSVSTLKIQRTQQEDSAVYLCASSSTDGRAFFGQGTRLTVV.

This clonotype was detected many times. The chain carries TRBV28 and TRBJ1-3, with D uncertain. Germline V gene sequence: CDR1 MDHEN, CDR2 SYDVKM. Deletions cut 6 bases from V and 0 bases from J, with 6 bases between. The CDR3 is 13 residues long. CDR3 nucleotide sequence: TGTGCCAGCAGACAAAGCTCTGGAAACACCATATATTTT. Its protein product is CASRQSSGNTIYF.

The sample holds many counts of this clonotype. V is TRBV29-1 and J is TRBJ2-3; 10 nucleotides line up with TRBD2. Per the germline V gene, CDR1 is SQVTM and CDR2 is ANQGSEA. This CDR3 comprises 13 residues. This CDR3 is CTALSGGTDTQYF. The CDR3 DNA reads TGCACCGCTCTTAGCGGGGGGACGGATACGCAGTATTTT.

The table lists this clonotype with many counts. This chain joins TRBV20-1 and TRBJ2-1; the D gene is possibly TRBD1 (5 bases). Germline assignment: CDR1 DFQATT and CDR2 SNEGSKA (reference sequence). This CDR3 contains 12 residues. The ends were cut back, 7 bases at V and 2 bases at J, with 9 bases in the middle. In DNA, the CDR3 is TGCAGTGGTAAGGGGCCCTACAATGAGCAGTTCTTC. This encodes CSGKGPYNEQFF.

This clonotype was observed at least ten times. J is TRBJ2-3 and V is TRBV4-2, with TRBD1 matching over 8 bases. The germline CDR1 and CDR2 sequences are LGHNA and YNFKEQ. The CDR3 loop spans 15 amino acids. Losses at the gene ends were 5 bases for V and 5 bases for J; bases not matched to a gene: 9. CDR3: CASSGRTGRGDTQYF. DNA for the CDR3: TGTGCCAGCAGCGGGCGGACAGGGCGGGGAGATACGCAGTATTTT.